Below, 24 T cell receptor beta chains from the same sample are listed, as sequenced in a study of control samples from healthy donors and cancer patients. The assay was immunoSEQ multiplex PCR, and TCRdb's table has in-frame clones only and misses some. The table records 130,000 or so clones, roughly 90% of them present only once. The specimen sequenced was blood. These receptors originate from a man aged 45-65 years in good health.

The chain employs TRBV5-6 and TRBJ1-2, with D unresolved. V was cut by 1 base and J by 1 base, with 17 bases left in between. Germline lookup yields CDR1 SGHDT and CDR2 YYEEEE. The CDR3 spans 17 residues. DNA for the CDR3: TGTGCCAGCAGCTTGCCCTCCGGTTCCCAGGTTAACTATGGCTACACCTTC. Translating gives CASSLPSGSQVNYGYTF.

The genes are TRBV13 and TRBJ2-3, with D hard to call. This CDR3 comprises 12 residues. V was cut by 1 base and J by 4 bases, with 3 bases left in between. Germline V lookup: CDR1 PRHDT, CDR2 FYEKMQ (reference sequence). The CDR3 loop reads CASSLDADTQYF. CDR3 sequence (DNA): TGTGCCAGCAGCTTAGACGCAGATACGCAGTATTTT.

The gene calls are TRBV5-4 and TRBJ1-2, with D possibly matching TRBD1 (6 bases). The CDR3 covers 14 residues. Trimming left V 1 base short and J 6 bases short, with 13 bases between. Germline V CDR1 and CDR2: SGHNT, YYREEE (reference sequence). The CDR3 coding sequence is TGTGCCAGCAGCTTGTGGCGGGGGCAGGATGGCTACACCTTC. Its translation is CASSLWRGQDGYTF.

The chain carries TRBV5-1 and TRBJ2-7; D is tentatively TRBD1 or TRBD2 (5 bases each). The length of the CDR3 is 17 residues. V was pared by 1 base and J by 5 bases, with 22 bases between. The V gene's germline CDR1 is SGHRS and CDR2 YFSETQ. The CDR3 region is CASSLRGGYAEVDEQYF. The DNA for the CDR3 is TGCGCCAGCAGCTTGAGGGGCGGGTACGCGGAGGTTGACGAGCAGTACTTC.

The table lists this clone with a count of one. This chain links TRBV12-3 or TRBV12-4 with TRBJ1-1, with a weak D call TRBD1 (5 bases). The CDR3 is made up of 13 amino acids. Trimming took off 4 bases at V and 10 bases at J, with 16 bases between the two ends. CDR3 sequence: CASSYGQFGGAFF. Written as DNA, the CDR3 is TGTGCCAGCAGTTATGGGCAGTTCGGGGGAGCTTTCTTT.

This chain joins TRBV5-1 and TRBJ2-2, with D possibly called TRBD1 or TRBD2 (5 bases each). Germline loops: CDR1 SGHRS, CDR2 YFSETQ. Trimming pared 4 bases from V and 4 bases from J, leaving 11 bases between. CDR3 size: 14 residues. CDR3 in DNA: TGCGCCAGCAGCCCTCCAGGGAGCACCGGGGAGCTGTTTTTT. It is translated as CASSPPGSTGELFF.

This chain joins TRBV28 and TRBJ1-5; D not certain. V was trimmed by 6 bases and J by 2 bases, leaving 14 bases between them. The CDR3 totals 15 residues. CDR1 is MDHEN, CDR2 SYDVKM, per germline. CDR3 region: CASRGTSLGNQPQHF. In DNA, the CDR3 is TGTGCCAGCAGGGGTACCAGCTTGGGCAATCAGCCCCAGCATTTT. Filled out from reference TRBV28 and TRBJ1-5, the complete variable domain reads DVKVTQSSRYLVKRTGEKVFLECVQDMDHENMFWYRQDPGLGLRLIYFSYDVKMKEKGDIPEGYSVSREKKERFSLILESASTNQTSMYLCASRGTSLGNQPQHFGDGTRLSIL.

The chain couples TRBV19 to TRBJ2-7, with 8 positions matching TRBD1. Losses at the gene ends were 4 bases for V and 5 bases for J; bases not matched to a gene: 1. The CDR3 is 12 residues long. Germline assignment: CDR1 LNHDA and CDR2 SQIVND (reference sequence). The CDR3 coding sequence is TGTGCCAGTAGTACGACAGGGGACGAGCAGTACTTC. Translated: CASSTTGDEQYF.

This chain uses TRBV30 with TRBJ2-3; the D is unclear. Germline-derived CDR1 and CDR2 are GTSNPN and SVGIG (reference sequence). The length of the CDR3 is 13 residues. Between the trimmed V and J ends, which lost 0 bases and 9 bases, there was a span of 13 bases. The CDR3 bases are TGTGCCTGGAGTGTACGGAATGGAGACACGCAGTATTTT. It is translated as CAWSVRNGDTQYF. Together with reference TRBV30 and TRBJ2-3, the CDR3 gives the full variable domain: SQTIHQWPATLVQPVGSPLSLECTVEGTSNPNLYWYRQAAGRGLQLLFYSVGIGQISSEVPQNLSASRPQDRQFILSSKKLLLSDSGFYLCAWSVRNGDTQYFGPGTRLTVL.

In this sample, this clone turned up once. V usage is TRBV2 and J usage is TRBJ2-4; 11 bases map to TRBD2. V lost 7 bases to trimming and J lost 7 bases; unmatched junction nucleotides: 15. Per germline, CDR1 SNHLY and CDR2 FYNNEI. This CDR3 is built from 17 residues. DNA of the CDR3: TGTGCCAGCACGAGTAGCGGGGGGGCTAGGACTAATAACATTCAGTACTTC. Amino acids: CASTSSGGARTNNIQYF.

The chain recombines TRBV7-9 with TRBJ1-5, with 8 bases that match TRBD1. The CDR3 is made up of 14 amino acids. The germline CDR1 and CDR2 sequences are SEHNR and FQNEAQ (reference sequence). V trimming: 4 bases; J trimming: 6 bases; junction bases outside the gene matches: 5. CDR3 coding DNA: TGTGCCAGCAGCTCCGGACAGGGCGGTCAGCCCCAGCATTTT. This sequence encodes CASSSGQGGQPQHF.

V gene TRBV7-9 combines with J gene TRBJ2-5, with D perhaps TRBD1 (7 bases). The germline V gene has CDR1 SEHNR and CDR2 FQNEAQ (reference sequence). V was shortened by 5 bases and J by 1 base, with 11 bases between the two germline ends. There are 14 residues in the CDR3. CDR3 amino acids: CASSGQGGQETQYF. The CDR3 DNA reads as TGTGCCAGCAGCGGTCAGGGGGGCCAAGAGACCCAGTACTTC.

The J gene is TRBJ1-5, the V gene TRBV2; a weak D match, TRBD1 (6 bases). The CDR3 runs 15 residues. Looked up from germline, CDR1 is SNHLY and CDR2 is FYNNEI. Trimming shortened V by 2 bases and J by 7 bases, and 15 bases separated the two germline ends. CDR3 loop: CASSESGGPGQPQHF. In DNA form, the CDR3 reads TGTGCCAGCAGTGAAAGCGGGGGGCCCGGGCAGCCCCAGCATTTT.

V gene TRBV6-5 combines with J gene TRBJ2-1; D possibly corresponds to TRBD1 (6 bases). This CDR3 has 13 amino acids. V lost 5 bases and J lost 12, with 17 bases in between. From germline, CDR1 is MNHEY and CDR2 SVGAGI. CDR3 in amino acids: CASSTGTGRGQFF. In DNA form, the CDR3 reads TGTGCCAGCAGTACGGGAACGGGCAGGGGGCAGTTCTTC.

V and J are TRBV14 and TRBJ2-5; D uncertain. Germline V CDR1 and CDR2: SGHDN, FVKESK. The CDR3 covers 14 residues. The germline V and J ends were trimmed by 3 bases and 2 bases, with 10 bases remaining between them. The chain's CDR3 is CASSQRQYQETQYF. The CDR3 DNA reads as TGTGCCAGCAGCCAGCGACAATATCAAGAGACCCAGTACTTC. The variable domain in full, completed from reference TRBV14 and TRBJ2-5, reads EAGVTQFPSHSVIEKGQTVTLRCDPISGHDNLYWYRRVMGKEIKFLLHFVKESKQDESGMPNNRFLAERTGGTYSTLKVQPAELEDSGVYFCASSQRQYQETQYFGPGTRLLVL.

The gene calls are TRBV30 and TRBJ1-4, with a weak D call TRBD1 (6 bases). The V gene lost 3 bases and the J gene lost 8 bases, with 10 bases spanning the gap. Looked up from germline, CDR1 is GTSNPN and CDR2 is SVGIG (reference sequence). The CDR3 runs 12 residues. The chain's CDR3 is CAWSRGREKLFF. CDR3 nucleotides: TGTGCCTGGAGCAGGGGTAGGGAAAAACTGTTTTTT.

V is TRBV5-1 and J is TRBJ2-7; either TRBD1 or TRBD2 may fit D (5 bases each). The CDR3 is 14 amino acids. Germline CDR1 and CDR2: SGHRS and YFSETQ. The V end was cut by 4 bases, the J end by 3 bases, with 14 bases between. The CDR3 sequence: CASSTGPRYYEQYF. CDR3 bases: TGCGCCAGCAGCACGGGACCGCGCTACTACGAGCAGTACTTC.

The genes are TRBV27 and TRBJ2-7; possibly TRBD2 for D (6 bases). V was clipped by 10 bases and J by 1 base, with 14 bases between them. This CDR3 region has 13 residues. Germline V lookup: CDR1 MNHEY, CDR2 SMNVEV (reference sequence). CDR3 protein: CATKRADSYEQYF. The CDR3, as DNA: TGTGCCACCAAGCGGGCGGATTCCTACGAGCAGTACTTC.

This clone was counted a few times. One end of the junction varies from germline; a read error may be responsible. This chain connects TRBV7-7 to TRBJ2-2; possibly TRBD2 for D (6 bases). CDR3 length: 14 amino acids. The germline CDR1 and CDR2 sequences are SSHAT and FNYEAQ (reference sequence). The CDR3, as DNA: TGTGCTAGCAGTGAGGATCGGGGGTTCGGGGAGCTGTTTTTT. It codes for CASSEDRGFGELFF.

The chain has TRBV12-2 and TRBJ2-3; the D call TRBD2 from the table was never checked on the DNA. TRBV12-2 is classified as a pseudogene. The CDR3 consists of 15 residues. CDR3 protein: CASRLMYQRPDTQYF. The CDR3 DNA reads as TGTGCAAGTCGCTTAATGTACCAGCGTCCCGATACGCAGTATTTT.

The chain carries TRBV7-8 and TRBJ2-5, with D maybe TRBD2 (6 bases). V dropped 1 base and J dropped 5 bases, with 11 bases sitting between them. Germline V gene sequence: CDR1 SGHVS, CDR2 FQNEAQ. The CDR3 contains 14 residues. The CDR3 nucleotides read TGTGCCAGCAGCTTAGGGGGCGGGGTCGAGACCCAGTACTTC. Protein sequence: CASSLGGGVETQYF.

This clone is a singleton in its sample. The V and J genes are TRBV1 and TRBJ2-1. TRBV1 is designated a pseudogene. The CDR3 extends over 14 amino acids. The CDR3 DNA reads as TGCACCAGCAGATTTAGGGCCTCCTACAATGAGCAGTTCTTC. Its translation: CTSRFRASYNEQFF.

The chain recombines TRBV21-1 with TRBJ2-2. TRBV21-1 represents a pseudogene. The CDR3 spans 15 residues. CDR3 amino acids: CASTVGGLNTGELFF. CDR3 bases: TGTGCCAGCACCGTAGGGGGGCTGAACACCGGGGAGCTGTTTTTT.

The rearrangement uses TRBV4-2 and TRBJ1-1; unclear D gene. The germline V gene has CDR1 LGHNA and CDR2 YNFKEQ. The CDR3 extends over 16 amino acids. Trimming left V 0 bases short and J 10 bases short, with 21 bases between. The CDR3 reads CASSQERGLTREGAFF. The CDR3 nucleotides read TGTGCCAGCAGCCAAGAACGAGGACTGACTCGTGAGGGAGCTTTCTTT.